This TCR beta chain was documented in a study of blood T cells in healthy people across ages. General observations from the study: A strong correlation was found between TCR beta diversity and the percentage of naive T cells.

The sample, roughly 9.1 milliliters of peripheral blood, was drawn from each donor. Each sample yielded at least 5.5 micrograms of PBMC total RNA. A second PCR, run for about 6 to 12 cycles, used a sample-barcoded 5' primer plus a J-beta primer mix. The authors tagged each cDNA molecule using a template-switch adaptor with 12 random nucleotides. TCRdb independently ran MiXCR on the 5' RACE reads; one entry per CDR3 protein. The sample yields about 720,000 distinct CDR3 sequences, 22% seen once. In its sample, this clonotype was seen a few times. Antigen unknown. The CDR3 is 15 residues long. Germline V gene lookup returns CDR1 MGHRA and CDR2 YSYEKL. V lost 3 bases and J 3 bases, leaving 14 bases between the germline ends.

This TCR came from a man aged 65 to 79 in good health. Sequencing was done on a sample of blood. The chain has TRBV4-1 and TRBJ1-2, with D possibly TRBD1 on 6 matching bases. This chain's CDR3 is CASSQEGHHYYGYTF. CDR3 nucleotides: TGCGCCAGCAGCCAGGAGGGACACCACTACTATGGCTACACCTTC.